Listed here are 21 T cell receptor beta chains from one sample, sequenced in a study of T cells in Graves' hyperthyroidism and ophthalmopathy. Using RNA transcripts as the source, TCR beta CDR3 regions were amplified. Researchers ran a first-round RT-PCR on the TCR CDR3 using the HTBI primer set. TCRdb itself ran the multiplex PCR reads through MiXCR, one entry per CDR3 protein. The data hold roughly 700,000 distinct CDR3 sequences, with 15% to 20% observed a single time. The sample consisted of blood. The receptors here all came from a man aged 50-59 years with Graves' hyperthyroidism.

This clonotype came up a few times. The V and J genes are TRBV3-1 and TRBJ1-2; D perhaps matches TRBD1 (6 bases). The CDR3 runs to 15 residues. V was trimmed by 0 bases and J by 3 bases, leaving 11 bases between them. Germline V gene sequence: CDR1 LGHDT, CDR2 YNNKEL (reference sequence). The CDR3 protein is CASSQDLDRYYGYTF. The CDR3, as DNA: TGTGCCAGCAGCCAAGATCTAGACAGGTACTATGGCTACACCTTC.

J is TRBJ1-6 and V is TRBV20-1; 8 bases align to TRBD1. After removal of 0 bases from V and 12 bases from J, the junction contained 7 bases not matched to a gene. The CDR3 totals 14 residues. Germline assignment: CDR1 DFQATT and CDR2 SNEGSKA (reference sequence). This CDR3 is CSAREWTGTGPLHF. CDR3 DNA: TGCAGTGCTAGAGAATGGACAGGGACTGGACCCCTCCACTTT.

This clonotype was seen a few times. The genes are TRBV7-2 and TRBJ1-1; D uncertain. With 0 bases removed from V and 0 bases from J, the gap between germline ends came to 17 bases. Germline CDR1 and CDR2: SGHTA and FQGNSA. The CDR3 has 18 residues. For the CDR3, the DNA is TGTGCCAGCAGCTTAGCCTGGCTCCCCCGAACCATGAACACTGAAGCTTTCTTT. It encodes CASSLAWLPRTMNTEAFF.

V and J are TRBV6-8 and TRBJ1-5; D ambiguous. Per germline, CDR1 MNHGY and CDR2 SAAAGT. With 8 bases removed from V and 7 bases from J, the gap between germline ends came to 15 bases. The CDR3 has 13 residues. CDR3 coding DNA: TGTGCCAGCCACTGGCAGGCCGGACAGCCCCAGCATTTT. It yields the protein CASHWQAGQPQHF.

The chain links TRBV5-5 to TRBJ2-3, with 11 bases fitting TRBD2. The germline CDR1 and CDR2 sequences are SGHKS and YYEKEE (reference sequence). V shed 1 base, J shed 4 bases, and the junction held 2 bases outside the gene matches. The CDR3 extends over 15 amino acids. CDR3 DNA: TGTGCCAGCAGCTTGACTAGCGGGAGACCAGATACGCAGTATTTT. Its protein product is CASSLTSGRPDTQYF.

In this sample, this clonotype turned up many times. The chain uses TRBV15 and TRBJ2-7; D unclear. Trimming left V 0 bases short and J 2 bases short, with 26 bases between. Germline lookup yields CDR1 LNHNV and CDR2 YYDKDF (reference sequence). The CDR3 runs 20 residues. CDR3 sequence reads: CATSREGLGTSYLRPYEQYF. In DNA form, the CDR3 reads TGTGCCACCAGCAGAGAAGGGCTCGGAACCTCATACCTTAGGCCCTACGAGCAGTACTTC.

With regard to this clonotype: A much larger clone differs by one base, so this may be a read error. The V gene is TRBV10-3, the J gene TRBJ2-5; D is unclear. Germline V gives CDR1 ENHRY, CDR2 SYGVKD. The CDR3 runs to 14 residues. The V end was cut by 4 bases, the J end by 7 bases, with 16 bases between. This chain's CDR3 is CAISVTWAGGTQYF. DNA for the CDR3: TGTGCCATCAGTGTTACCTGGGCCGGTGGGACCCAGTACTTC.

This clonotype was counted many times. The V gene is TRBV2, the J gene TRBJ2-1, with 12 bases identical to TRBD2. Germline V CDR1 and CDR2: SNHLY, FYNNEI. The J segment lost 2 bases and the V segment lost 6 bases, leaving 5 bases of the junction unmatched. The CDR3 loop spans 16 amino acids. For the CDR3, the DNA is TGTGCCAGCAGGGCCCGGACTAGCGGGACCTACAATGAGCAGTTCTTC. Protein: CASRARTSGTYNEQFF.

The chain employs TRBV13 and TRBJ2-7; 11 bases agree with TRBD2. Losses at the gene ends were 4 bases for V and 7 bases for J; bases not matched to a gene: 9. The CDR3 sequence is 15 residues long. The germline V gene encodes CDR1 PRHDT and CDR2 FYEKMQ (reference sequence). The CDR3: CASSSILAGGEEQYF. For the CDR3, the DNA is TGTGCCAGCAGCTCGATCTTAGCGGGAGGGGAAGAGCAGTACTTC.

V and J are TRBV30 and TRBJ1-3; 10 nucleotides agree with TRBD1. Trimming took 2 bases from V and 4 from J; bases not matched to a gene: 8. From germline, CDR1 is GTSNPN and CDR2 SVGIG (reference sequence). This CDR3 is built from 16 residues. This CDR3 is CAWSRQGAPGGNTIYF. In nucleotides, the CDR3 is TGTGCCTGGAGTAGACAGGGGGCGCCGGGAGGAAACACCATATATTTT.

In this sample, this clonotype turned up many times. This chain connects TRBV2 to TRBJ1-1; D gene unclear. The CDR3 spans 14 residues. Trimming pared 4 bases from V and 2 bases from J, leaving 11 bases between. The germline V gene has CDR1 SNHLY and CDR2 FYNNEI. CDR3 sequence (DNA): TGTGCCAGCAGTGCGGTGGTCGCTAACACTGAAGCTTTCTTT. Protein product: CASSAVVANTEAFF.

There are many counts of this clonotype. The chain recombines TRBV27 with TRBJ2-5; 7 nucleotides agree with TRBD2. The V gene end was trimmed by 4 bases and the J gene end by 5 bases; junction bases not matched to a gene: 10. The germline gives CDR1 MNHEY, CDR2 SMNVEV (reference sequence). This CDR3 comprises 15 residues. DNA of the CDR3: TGTGCCAGCAGTTCGCTAGCGGCAGCTCTGGAGACCCAGTACTTC. Translation gives CASSSLAAALETQYF.

This clonotype appeared many times. This chain links TRBV25-1 with TRBJ2-7, with TRBD2 identical over 14 bases. The CDR3 extends over 18 amino acids. Germline V lookup: CDR1 MGHDK, CDR2 SYGVNS. J gave up 6 bases and V 4 bases, and 14 bases lay outside the gene matches. Here the CDR3 reads CASSAVSGTSGSIAEQYF. CDR3 bases: TGTGCCAGCAGTGCCGTATCCGGGACTAGCGGGAGTATCGCCGAGCAGTACTTC.

This clonotype was observed many times. The V call is TRBV6-2 or TRBV6-3, the J call TRBJ2-1; 8 bases fit TRBD2. The V gene's germline CDR1 is MNHEY and CDR2 SVGEGT. J lost 0 bases, V lost 0 bases, and 10 bases had no gene match. The CDR3 is 19 amino acids. In DNA form, the CDR3 reads TGTGCCAGCAGTTACTCGAGGCTAACTAGCGGAAGCTCCTACAATGAGCAGTTCTTC. Translation: CASSYSRLTSGSSYNEQFF.

V and J are TRBV29-1 and TRBJ2-5; 9 nucleotides line up with TRBD2. The CDR3 consists of 14 residues. The ends lost 7 bases at V and 3 bases at J; junction bases unmatched: 9. The germline V gene has CDR1 SQVTM and CDR2 ANQGSEA. The DNA of the CDR3 is TGCAGCGCAGTAGCGGGAGAAGGTGAAGAGACCCAGTACTTC. It codes for CSAVAGEGEETQYF.

This clonotype appeared many times. This chain uses TRBV18 with TRBJ2-7; perhaps TRBD2 as D (5 bases). CDR3 length equals 17 residues. Germline V lookup: CDR1 KGHSH, CDR2 LQKENI. Trimming took 3 bases from V and 0 from J, leaving 18 bases between them. The CDR3 reads CASSPGLRTLSSYEQYF. CDR3 DNA: TGTGCCAGCTCACCCGGACTCAGGACCCTGAGCTCCTACGAGCAGTACTTC.

The V gene is TRBV6-1, the J gene TRBJ1-1; D unclear. Germline V lookup: CDR1 MNHNS, CDR2 SASEGT. The CDR3 sequence is 14 residues long. V was clipped by 2 bases and J by 1 base, with 8 bases between them. In DNA, the CDR3 is TGTGCCAGCAGTGAAAGGTTGAGGAACACTGAAGCTTTCTTT. This sequence encodes CASSERLRNTEAFF.

This clonotype was detected many times. This rearrangement joins TRBV2 to TRBJ1-6; 9 nucleotides match TRBD1. This CDR3 contains 14 residues. CDR1 is SNHLY, CDR2 FYNNEI, per germline. After removal of 3 bases from V and 7 bases from J, the junction contained 1 base not matched to a gene. The CDR3: CASSDGQGNSPLHF. The CDR3 coding sequence is TGTGCCAGCAGTGACGGACAGGGGAATTCACCCCTCCACTTT.

V is TRBV11-2 and J is TRBJ2-3; 7 bases fit TRBD2. The germline CDR1 and CDR2 sequences are SGHAT and FQNNGV. The V gene end was trimmed by 3 bases and the J gene end by 4 bases; junction bases not matched to a gene: 19. This CDR3 is built from 19 residues. The CDR3 region is CASSLLGAGGRASSDTQYF. Here the CDR3 DNA reads TGTGCCAGCAGCTTGTTAGGGGCGGGCGGGAGAGCCTCCTCAGATACGCAGTATTTT.

This clonotype has ten or more counts. V and J are TRBV10-3 and TRBJ1-2; 7 bases align to TRBD1. Germline CDR1 ENHRY, CDR2 SYGVKD. V was clipped by 6 bases and J by 1 base; unmatched bases: 5. The CDR3 covers 14 residues. The CDR3 loop is CAIRAGGDNYGYTF. The CDR3 DNA reads TGTGCCATCAGAGCAGGGGGGGATAACTATGGCTACACCTTC.

This clonotype was recorded many times. The chain couples TRBV7-8 to TRBJ2-3; 10 bases fit TRBD2. The CDR3 totals 16 residues. Germline CDR1 is SGHVS and CDR2 is FQNEAQ. V dropped 2 bases and J dropped 2; count of bases not matched to a gene: 4. The CDR3 DNA follows: TGTGCCAGCAGCTTACTAGCGGGGGTTGACACAGATACGCAGTATTTT. Protein sequence: CASSLLAGVDTDTQYF.